One and the same sample provided the 14 T cell receptor beta chains below, sequenced in a study of graft-versus-host responses after intestinal transplantation. These TCRs' antigens remain unknown. TCRdb keeps only in-frame clones here, not all; method: immunoSEQ multiplex PCR. The sample shows more than 65,000 clones, approximately 80% of them seen only once. The sample was unstimulated CD4+ T cells sorted from spleen or lymph node cells, taken before transplant. Receptors originate from a human donor who was the organ donor for an intestinal transplant.

This sequence joins TRBV28 and TRBJ2-3; maybe TRBD2 (5 bases). Germline-derived CDR1 and CDR2 are MDHEN and SYDVKM. This CDR3 has 17 amino acids. V gave up 0 bases and J gave up 0 bases, with 13 bases separating them. The CDR3 protein is CASSLWAAGASTDTQYF. The CDR3 DNA reads TGTGCCAGCAGTTTATGGGCCGCGGGTGCTAGCACAGATACGCAGTATTTT.

The rearrangement links TRBV29-1 to TRBJ2-5; D unclear. The V end lost 1 base, the J end lost 5 bases, and 8 bases lay between the germline ends. This CDR3 is 12 amino acids long. CDR1 and CDR2 from the germline V gene are SQVTM and ANQGSEA. The CDR3 coding sequence is TGCAGCGTTGAAGGTTCCTCGGAGACCCAGTACTTC. Translation: CSVEGSSETQYF.

The chain recombines TRBV2 with TRBJ1-1; D is unresolved. V was shortened by 10 bases and J by 4 bases, with 13 bases between the two germline ends. From germline, CDR1 is SNHLY and CDR2 FYNNEI. CDR3 length: 12 residues. This chain's CDR3 is CATGSGLTEAFF. Written as DNA, the CDR3 is TGTGCCACTGGGTCAGGTCTCACTGAAGCTTTCTTT.

The chain couples TRBV7-2 to TRBJ2-2; 8 nucleotides agree with TRBD1. V was pared by 4 bases and J by 2 bases, with 6 bases of the junction left unmatched. The length of the CDR3 is 16 residues. Germline CDR1 is SGHTA and CDR2 is FQGNSA. CDR3 protein: CASSSRTGLNTGELFF. In DNA, the CDR3 is TGTGCCAGCAGCTCGCGGACAGGGTTAAACACCGGGGAGCTGTTTTTT.

The J gene is TRBJ2-2, the V gene TRBV7-2; D might be TRBD1 (5 bases). Germline V gives CDR1 SGHTA, CDR2 FQGNSA. V lost 5 bases and J 6 bases, leaving 10 bases between the germline ends. The CDR3 length is 13 residues. This CDR3 reads CASSPIGAGELFF. In nucleotides, the CDR3 is TGTGCCAGCAGCCCAATAGGGGCCGGGGAGCTGTTTTTT.

This clone was observed a handful of times. The chain links TRBV6-4 to TRBJ1-6, with TRBD1 as a possible D gene (5 bases). Trimming took off 0 bases at V and 9 bases at J, with 18 bases between the two ends. Germline values: CDR1 MRHNA, CDR2 SNTAGT. This CDR3 spans 17 amino acids. CDR3 sequence (DNA): TGTGCCAGCAGTGACTCTAGCGGGACGGGCGGATCTTCACCCCTCCACTTT. This gives the protein CASSDSSGTGGSSPLHF.

The CDR3 region has the DNA TGTGCCAGCAGCCCCAGGACAGGGAAGACGACAGATACGCAGTATTTT. Translating gives CASSPRTGKTTDTQYF. The chain uses TRBV9 and TRBJ2-3, with 8 nucleotides matching TRBD1. Germline V gives CDR1 SGDLS, CDR2 YYNGEE. After removal of 4 bases from V and 3 bases from J, the junction contained 10 bases not matched to a gene. The length of the CDR3 is 16 residues.

V usage is TRBV4-1 and J usage is TRBJ2-2; 7 bases fit TRBD1. V gave up 8 bases and J gave up 1 base; unmatched junction bases: 13. CDR1 is MGHRA, CDR2 YSYEKL, per germline. This CDR3 spans 17 amino acids. The CDR3 loop reads CASEPPQGIGNTGELFF. The CDR3 DNA sequence: TGCGCCAGCGAGCCACCACAGGGGATCGGGAACACCGGGGAGCTGTTTTTT.

This rearrangement joins TRBV7-3 to TRBJ2-2, with D tentatively TRBD2 (6 bases). This CDR3 contains 15 residues. Trimming cost V 8 bases and J 2 bases, with 15 bases left between them. CDR1 is SGHTA and CDR2 is FQGTGA in the germline V gene. The CDR3 protein is CASRPTSTNTGELFF. The CDR3 bases are TGTGCCAGCCGACCTACTAGCACCAACACCGGGGAGCTGTTTTTT.

The genes are TRBV7-3 and TRBJ2-3, with 8 nucleotides matching TRBD2. This CDR3 comprises 13 residues. Germline V gene data show CDR1 as SGHTA and CDR2 as FQGTGA. Losses at the gene ends were 5 bases for V and 7 bases for J; bases not matched to a gene: 5. The CDR3 protein is CASSPGTRNTQYF. The CDR3 nucleotides are TGTGCCAGCAGCCCCGGGACTAGAAATACGCAGTATTTT.

The rearrangement uses TRBV6-5 and TRBJ2-2; TRBD2 aligns across 7 bases. J gave up 2 bases and V 0 bases, and 3 bases lay outside the gene matches. The CDR3 consists of 16 residues. Germline V gives CDR1 MNHEY, CDR2 SVGAGI. CDR3 protein: CASSYSRTRNTGELFF. The CDR3, as DNA: TGTGCCAGCAGTTACTCGAGGACTAGAAACACCGGGGAGCTGTTTTTT.

The chain uses TRBV19 and TRBJ1-6; weak D call: TRBD1 (6 bases). V shed 5 bases and J shed 0 bases, with 11 bases lying between them. The germline gives CDR1 LNHDA, CDR2 SQIVND (reference sequence). The CDR3 is 16 residues long. CDR3 DNA: TGTGCCAGTAGTGGCGGACAGACCTCCTATAATTCACCCCTCCACTTT. Translation gives CASSGGQTSYNSPLHF.

The chain uses TRBV25-1 and TRBJ2-5, with a tentative D call TRBD2 (6 bases). The ends were cut back, 8 bases at V and 5 bases at J, with 12 bases in the middle. The germline V gene has CDR1 MGHDK and CDR2 SYGVNS. The CDR3 is made up of 12 amino acids. CDR3 in amino acids: CASGPGGETQYF. The CDR3 DNA is TGTGCCAGCGGCCCTGGAGGGGAGACCCAGTACTTC.

V is TRBV6-1 and J is TRBJ1-6; TRBD1 agrees at 7 bases. The V and J ends lost 5 bases and 8 bases, in that order; junction bases with no gene match: 6. This CDR3 spans 14 amino acids. Germline CDR1 MNHNS, CDR2 SASEGT. CDR3 DNA sequence: TGTGCCAGCAGTCAACAGGGGATCGATTCACCCCTCCACTTT. As protein: CASSQQGIDSPLHF.